These 5 T cell receptor beta chains share one sample of origin, sequenced in a study of Ad26.COV2.S vaccination and SARS-CoV-2 variants. Treatment in this sample: around 19 received Ad26.COV2.S at low or high dose, single or two shots; several received placebo; per-sample allocation not given. Specimens were obtained on day 63 following the first vaccine or placebo injection. Generated by immunoSEQ multiplex PCR, the TCRdb table keeps only in-frame clones and is missing some. The sample has hundreds of thousands of clones; 87% are singletons. Material: peripheral blood, obtained in a trial of Ad26.COV2.S vaccine versus placebo. The receptors here all came from a person aged 18 to 65 who received the Ad26.COV2.S COVID-19 vaccine or a placebo.

The chain recombines TRBV7-6 with TRBJ1-2; 8 bases are a match to TRBD1. Looked up from germline, CDR1 is SGHVS and CDR2 is FNYEAQ. This CDR3 region has 15 residues. Trimming removed 5 bases from V and 5 bases from J; junction bases left unmatched: 10. CDR3 in amino acids: CASSPAGTGLYGYTF. In DNA, the CDR3 is TGTGCCAGCAGCCCTGCGGGGACAGGCTTATATGGCTACACCTTC.

Note on this clone: This CDR3 is also generated by other DNA sequences in the sample. The V gene is TRBV11-2, the J gene TRBJ1-5; possibly TRBD1 for D (5 bases). Per germline, CDR1 SGHAT and CDR2 FQNNGV. This CDR3 region has 14 residues. V was trimmed by 1 base and J by 4 bases, leaving 8 bases between them. CDR3 sequence: CASSLVGGNQPQHF. CDR3 nucleotides: TGTGCCAGCAGCTTAGTGGGGGGGAATCAGCCCCAGCATTTT.

The chain recombines TRBV7-2 with TRBJ1-5; no reliable D call. With 2 bases removed from V and 1 base from J, the gap between germline ends came to 3 bases. The CDR3 extends over 13 amino acids. The germline CDR1 and CDR2 sequences are SGHTA and FQGNSA. The CDR3 DNA follows: TGTGCCAGCAGCTTATCCAGCAATCAGCCCCAGCATTTT. Translated: CASSLSSNQPQHF. Full variable domain (missing parts from reference TRBV7-2 and TRBJ1-5): GAGVSQSPSNKVTEKGKDVELRCDPISGHTALYWYRQSLGQGLEFLIYFQGNSAPDKSGLPSDRFSAERTGGSVSTLTIQRTQQEDSAVYLCASSLSSNQPQHFGDGTRLSIL.

The chain uses TRBV7-9 and TRBJ1-3; D gene uncertain. The CDR3 runs to 10 residues. Trimming took off 2 bases at V and 9 bases at J, with 2 bases between the two ends. Germline V gene lookup returns CDR1 SEHNR and CDR2 FQNEAQ (reference sequence). The CDR3 DNA is TGTGCCAGCAGCTTAAGCACCATATATTTT. Encoded protein: CASSLSTIYF.

The sample holds many counts of this clone. The J gene is TRBJ1-1, the V gene TRBV14, with D unclear. V was shortened by 7 bases and J by 2 bases, with 14 bases between the two germline ends. There are 14 residues in the CDR3. Germline V CDR1 and CDR2: SGHDN, FVKESK. The DNA for the CDR3 is TGTGCCAGCACCGCGGGAGTACGAAACACTGAAGCTTTCTTT. It yields the protein CASTAGVRNTEAFF.